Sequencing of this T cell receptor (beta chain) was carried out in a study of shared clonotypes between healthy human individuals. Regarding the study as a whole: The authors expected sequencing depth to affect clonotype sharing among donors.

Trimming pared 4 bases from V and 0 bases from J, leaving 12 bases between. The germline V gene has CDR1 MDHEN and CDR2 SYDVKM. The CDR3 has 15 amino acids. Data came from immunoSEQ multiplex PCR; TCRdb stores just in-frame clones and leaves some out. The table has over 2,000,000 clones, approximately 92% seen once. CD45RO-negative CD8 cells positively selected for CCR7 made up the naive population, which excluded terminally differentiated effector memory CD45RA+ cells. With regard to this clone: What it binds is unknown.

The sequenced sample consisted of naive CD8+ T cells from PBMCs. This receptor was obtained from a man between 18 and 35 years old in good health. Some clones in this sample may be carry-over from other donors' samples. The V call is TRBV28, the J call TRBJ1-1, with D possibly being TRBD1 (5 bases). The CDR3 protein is CASSSRQILNTEAFF. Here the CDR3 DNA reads TGTGCCAGCAGTTCCCGACAGATATTGAACACTGAAGCTTTCTTT. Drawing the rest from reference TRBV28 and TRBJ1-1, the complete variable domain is DVKVTQSSRYLVKRTGEKVFLECVQDMDHENMFWYRQDPGLGLRLIYFSYDVKMKEKGDIPEGYSVSREKKERFSLILESASTNQTSMYLCASSSRQILNTEAFFGQGTRLTVV.